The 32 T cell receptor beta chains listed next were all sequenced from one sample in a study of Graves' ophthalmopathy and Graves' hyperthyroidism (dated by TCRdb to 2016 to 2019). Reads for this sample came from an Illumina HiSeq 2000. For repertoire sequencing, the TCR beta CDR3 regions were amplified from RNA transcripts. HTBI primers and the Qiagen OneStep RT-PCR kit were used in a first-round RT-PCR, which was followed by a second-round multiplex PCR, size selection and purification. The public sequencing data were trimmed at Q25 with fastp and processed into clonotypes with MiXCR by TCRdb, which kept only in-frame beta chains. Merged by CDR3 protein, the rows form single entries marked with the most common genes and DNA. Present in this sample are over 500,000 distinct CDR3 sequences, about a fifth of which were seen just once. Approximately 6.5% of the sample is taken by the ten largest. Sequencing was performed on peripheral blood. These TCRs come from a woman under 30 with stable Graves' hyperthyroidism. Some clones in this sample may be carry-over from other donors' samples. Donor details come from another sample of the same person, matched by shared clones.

In DNA, the CDR3 is TGTGCCAGTAGTATAGGTCGGGGTCTACGGGGGACCGGGGAGCTGTTTTTT. The encoded protein is CASSIGRGLRGTGELFF. The chain recombines TRBV19 with TRBJ2-2; TRBD2 might be the D (6 bases). The V end lost 1 base, the J end lost 5 bases, and 17 bases lay between the germline ends. Germline values: CDR1 LNHDA, CDR2 SQIVND (reference sequence). This CDR3 spans 17 amino acids.

The CDR3 sequence is CASSTSSGSDGYTF. The CDR3 DNA sequence: TGTGCCAGCAGTACTAGTTCAGGGTCGGACGGCTACACCTTC. The chain has TRBV12-3 or TRBV12-4 and TRBJ1-2, with TRBD1 as a possible D gene (5 bases). Trimming took 5 bases from V and 8 from J, leaving 18 bases between them. This CDR3 region has 14 residues.

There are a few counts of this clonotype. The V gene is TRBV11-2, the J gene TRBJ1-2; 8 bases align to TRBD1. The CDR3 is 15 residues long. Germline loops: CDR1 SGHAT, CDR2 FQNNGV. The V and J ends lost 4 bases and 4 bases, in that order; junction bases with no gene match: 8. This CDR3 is CASSYGQGRTYGYTF. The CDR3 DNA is TGTGCCAGCAGCTACGGACAGGGTAGGACCTATGGCTACACCTTC.

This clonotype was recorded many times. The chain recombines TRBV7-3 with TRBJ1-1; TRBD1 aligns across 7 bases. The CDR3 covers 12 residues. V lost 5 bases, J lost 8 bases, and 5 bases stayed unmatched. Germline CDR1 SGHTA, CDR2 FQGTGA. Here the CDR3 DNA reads TGTGCCAGCAGCCCCTCGGGACAGGAAGCTTTCTTT. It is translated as CASSPSGQEAFF.

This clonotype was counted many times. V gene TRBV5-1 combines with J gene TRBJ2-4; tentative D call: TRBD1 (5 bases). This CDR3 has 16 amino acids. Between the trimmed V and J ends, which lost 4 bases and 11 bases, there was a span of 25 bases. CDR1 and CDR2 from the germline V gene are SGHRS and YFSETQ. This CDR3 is CASSRQGLRTETVQYF. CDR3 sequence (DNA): TGCGCCAGCAGCAGGCAGGGTCTAAGAACGGAAACGGTTCAGTACTTC.

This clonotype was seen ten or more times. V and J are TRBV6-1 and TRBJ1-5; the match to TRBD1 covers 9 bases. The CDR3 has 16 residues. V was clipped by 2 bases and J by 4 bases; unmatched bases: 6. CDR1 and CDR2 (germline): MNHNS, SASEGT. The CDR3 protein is CASSEIGQGLNQPQHF. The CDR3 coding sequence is TGTGCCAGCAGTGAAATTGGACAGGGGCTAAATCAGCCCCAGCATTTT.

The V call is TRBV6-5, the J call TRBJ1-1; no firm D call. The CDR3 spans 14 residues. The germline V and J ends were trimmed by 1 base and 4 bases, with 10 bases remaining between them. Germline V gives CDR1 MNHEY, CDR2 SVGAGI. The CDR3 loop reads CASSYYPSGTEAFF. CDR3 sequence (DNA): TGTGCCAGCAGTTACTATCCTAGCGGCACTGAAGCTTTCTTT.

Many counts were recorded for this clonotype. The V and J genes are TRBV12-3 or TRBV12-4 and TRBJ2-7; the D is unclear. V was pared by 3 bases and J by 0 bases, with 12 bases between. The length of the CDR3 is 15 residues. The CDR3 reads CASSLGRASSYEQYF. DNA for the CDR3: TGTGCCAGCAGTTTGGGTCGGGCCTCCTCCTACGAGCAGTACTTC.

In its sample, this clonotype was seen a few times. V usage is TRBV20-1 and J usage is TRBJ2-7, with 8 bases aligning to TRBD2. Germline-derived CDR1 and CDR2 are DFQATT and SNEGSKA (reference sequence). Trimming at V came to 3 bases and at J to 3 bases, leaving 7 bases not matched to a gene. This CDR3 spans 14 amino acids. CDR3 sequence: CSARWRGVNYEQYF. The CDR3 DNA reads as TGCAGTGCTAGGTGGCGGGGGGTCAACTACGAGCAGTACTTC.

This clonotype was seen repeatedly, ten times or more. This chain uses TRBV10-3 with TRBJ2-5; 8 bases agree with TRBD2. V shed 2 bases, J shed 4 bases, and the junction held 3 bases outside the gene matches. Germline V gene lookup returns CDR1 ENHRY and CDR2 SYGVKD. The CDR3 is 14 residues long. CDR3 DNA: TGTGCCATCAGTGAGACTAGCGGTTCAGAGACCCAGTACTTC. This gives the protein CAISETSGSETQYF.

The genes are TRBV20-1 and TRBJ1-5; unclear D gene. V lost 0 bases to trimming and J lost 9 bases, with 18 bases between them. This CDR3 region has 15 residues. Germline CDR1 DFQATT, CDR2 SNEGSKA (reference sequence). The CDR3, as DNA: TGCAGTGCTAGAGACCTCAGTGTAGGCCCCGGGCCCCAGCATTTT. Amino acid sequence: CSARDLSVGPGPQHF.

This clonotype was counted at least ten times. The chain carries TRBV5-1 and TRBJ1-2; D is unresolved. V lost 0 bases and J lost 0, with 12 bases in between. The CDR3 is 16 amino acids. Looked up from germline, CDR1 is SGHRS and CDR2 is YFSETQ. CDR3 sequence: CASSLGRQVANYGYTF. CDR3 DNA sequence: TGCGCCAGCAGCTTGGGCCGGCAGGTAGCTAACTATGGCTACACCTTC. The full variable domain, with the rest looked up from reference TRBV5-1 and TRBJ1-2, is KAGVTQTPRYLIKTRGQQVTLSCSPISGHRSVSWYQQTPGQGLQFLFEYFSETQRNKGNFPGRFSGRQFSNSRSEMNVSTLELGDSALYLCASSLGRQVANYGYTFGSGTRLTVV.

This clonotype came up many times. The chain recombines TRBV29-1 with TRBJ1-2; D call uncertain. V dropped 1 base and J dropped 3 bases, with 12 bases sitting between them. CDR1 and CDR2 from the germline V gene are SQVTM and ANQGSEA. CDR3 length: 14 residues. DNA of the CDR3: TGCAGCGTTGAAGGGCCGCGGGAGGACTATGGCTACACCTTC. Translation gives CSVEGPREDYGYTF.

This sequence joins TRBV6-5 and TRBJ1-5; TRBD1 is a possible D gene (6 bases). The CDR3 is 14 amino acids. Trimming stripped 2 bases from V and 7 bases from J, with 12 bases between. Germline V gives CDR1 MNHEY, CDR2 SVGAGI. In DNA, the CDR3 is TGTGCCAGCAGTTACCTGGGGGGCCGCCAGCCCCAGCATTTT. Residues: CASSYLGGRQPQHF.

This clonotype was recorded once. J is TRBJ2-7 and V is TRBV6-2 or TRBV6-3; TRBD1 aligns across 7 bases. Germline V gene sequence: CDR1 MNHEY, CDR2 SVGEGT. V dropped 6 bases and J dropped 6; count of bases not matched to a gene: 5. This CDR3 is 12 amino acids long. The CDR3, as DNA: TGTGCCAGCAGCTCGCAGGGGGTCGAGCAGTACTTC. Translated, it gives CASSSQGVEQYF.

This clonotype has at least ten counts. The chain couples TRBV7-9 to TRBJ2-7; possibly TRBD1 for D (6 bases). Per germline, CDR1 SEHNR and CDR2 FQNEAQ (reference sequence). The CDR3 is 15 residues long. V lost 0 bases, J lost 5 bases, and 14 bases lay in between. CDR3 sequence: CASSLATGFLNEQYF. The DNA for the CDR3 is TGTGCCAGCAGCTTAGCCACAGGGTTCCTAAACGAGCAGTACTTC.

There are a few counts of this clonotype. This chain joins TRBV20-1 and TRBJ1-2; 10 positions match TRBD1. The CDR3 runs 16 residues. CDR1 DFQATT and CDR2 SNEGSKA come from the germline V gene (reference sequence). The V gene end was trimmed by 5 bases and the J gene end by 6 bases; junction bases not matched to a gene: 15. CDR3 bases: TGCAGTGCTGCCACCCCCTTGGACAGGGGGTTAAATGGCTACACCTTC. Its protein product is CSAATPLDRGLNGYTF.

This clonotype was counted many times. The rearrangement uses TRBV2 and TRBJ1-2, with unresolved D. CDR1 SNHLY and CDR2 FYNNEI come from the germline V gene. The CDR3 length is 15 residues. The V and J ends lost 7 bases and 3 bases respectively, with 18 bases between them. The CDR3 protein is CASMVRRAHDYGYTF. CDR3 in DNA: TGTGCCAGCATGGTGAGGAGGGCGCACGACTATGGCTACACCTTC.

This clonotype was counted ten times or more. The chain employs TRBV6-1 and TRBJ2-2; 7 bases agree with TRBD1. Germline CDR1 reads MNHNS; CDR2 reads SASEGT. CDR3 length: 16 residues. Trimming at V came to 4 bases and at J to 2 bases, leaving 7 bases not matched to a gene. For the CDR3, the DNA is TGTGCCAGCAGTGGGTGGGGGACAGTCAACACCGGGGAGCTGTTTTTT. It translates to CASSGWGTVNTGELFF.

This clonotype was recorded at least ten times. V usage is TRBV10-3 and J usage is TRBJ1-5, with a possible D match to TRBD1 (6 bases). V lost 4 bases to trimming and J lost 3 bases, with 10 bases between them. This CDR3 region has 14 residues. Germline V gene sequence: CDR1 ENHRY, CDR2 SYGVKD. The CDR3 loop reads CAISAQGTNQPQHF. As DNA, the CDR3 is TGTGCCATCAGTGCGCAGGGGACCAATCAGCCCCAGCATTTT.

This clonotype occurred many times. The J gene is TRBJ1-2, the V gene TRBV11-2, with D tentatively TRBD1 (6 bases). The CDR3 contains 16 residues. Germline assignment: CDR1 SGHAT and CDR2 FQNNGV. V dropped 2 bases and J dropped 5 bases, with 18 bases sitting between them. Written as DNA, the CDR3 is TGTGCCAGCAGCTTATACGACTCGGGGGGCGCATATGGCTACACCTTC. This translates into CASSLYDSGGAYGYTF.

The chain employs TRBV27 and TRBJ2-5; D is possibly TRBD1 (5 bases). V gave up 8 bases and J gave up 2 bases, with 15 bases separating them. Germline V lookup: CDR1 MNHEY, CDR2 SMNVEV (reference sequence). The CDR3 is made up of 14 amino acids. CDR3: CASRQGGAQETQYF. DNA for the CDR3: TGTGCCAGCCGCCAGGGTGGGGCACAAGAGACCCAGTACTTC.

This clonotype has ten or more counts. The CDR3 spells CASSQESRSGGYTF. The DNA of the CDR3 is TGTGCCAGCAGCCAAGAATCCAGGTCGGGTGGCTACACCTTC. The J gene is TRBJ1-2, the V gene TRBV3-1; D is uncertain. CDR1 is LGHDT and CDR2 is YNNKEL in the germline V gene (reference sequence). This CDR3 region has 14 residues. With 0 bases removed from V and 7 bases from J, the gap between germline ends came to 12 bases. Full variable domain (remainder filled in from reference TRBV3-1 and TRBJ1-2): DTAVSQTPKYLVTQMGNDKSIKCEQNLGHDTMYWYKQDSKKFLKIMFSYNNKELIINETVPNRFSPKSPDKAHLNLHINSLELGDSAVYFCASSQESRSGGYTFGSGTRLTVV.

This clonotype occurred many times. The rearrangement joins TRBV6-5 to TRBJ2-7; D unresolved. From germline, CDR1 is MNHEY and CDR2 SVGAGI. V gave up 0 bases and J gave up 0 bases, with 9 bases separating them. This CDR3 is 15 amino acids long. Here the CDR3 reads CASSYSMESSYEQYF. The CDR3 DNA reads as TGTGCCAGCAGTTACTCGATGGAGAGCTCCTACGAGCAGTACTTC.

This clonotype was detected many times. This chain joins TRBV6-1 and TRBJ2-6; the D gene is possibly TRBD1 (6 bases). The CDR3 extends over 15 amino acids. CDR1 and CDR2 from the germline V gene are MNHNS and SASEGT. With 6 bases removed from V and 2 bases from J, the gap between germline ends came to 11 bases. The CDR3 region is CASSVQGAGANVLTF. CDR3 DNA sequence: TGTGCCAGCAGCGTACAGGGCGCTGGGGCCAACGTCCTGACTTTC.

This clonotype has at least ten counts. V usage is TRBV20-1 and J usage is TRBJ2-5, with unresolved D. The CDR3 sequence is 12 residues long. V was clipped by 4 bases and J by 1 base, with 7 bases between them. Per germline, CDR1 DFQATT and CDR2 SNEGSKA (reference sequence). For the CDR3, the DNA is TGCAGTGCTATTGCAGTCCAAGAGACCCAGTACTTC. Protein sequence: CSAIAVQETQYF.

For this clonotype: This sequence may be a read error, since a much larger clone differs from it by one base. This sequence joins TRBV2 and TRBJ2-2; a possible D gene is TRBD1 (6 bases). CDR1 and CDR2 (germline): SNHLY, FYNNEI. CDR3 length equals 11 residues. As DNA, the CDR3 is TGTGCCACCACAGGGTCCGGGGAGCTGTGTTTT. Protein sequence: CATTGSGELCF. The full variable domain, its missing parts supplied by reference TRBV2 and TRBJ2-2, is EPEVTQTPSHQVTQMGQEVILRCVPISNHLYFYWYRQILGQKVEFLVSFYNNEISEKSEIFDDQFSVERPDGSNFTLKIRSTKLEDSAMYFCATTGSGELCFGEGSRLTVL.

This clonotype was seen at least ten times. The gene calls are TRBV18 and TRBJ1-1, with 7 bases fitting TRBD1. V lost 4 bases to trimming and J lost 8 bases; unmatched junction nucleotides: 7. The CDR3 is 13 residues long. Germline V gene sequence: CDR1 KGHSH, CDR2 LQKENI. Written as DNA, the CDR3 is TGTGCCAGCTCACGGGGGGACAGCCAGGAAGCTTTCTTT. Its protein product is CASSRGDSQEAFF. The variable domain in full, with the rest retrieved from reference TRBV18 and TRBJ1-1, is NAGVMQNPRHLVRRRGQEARLRCSPMKGHSHVYWYRQLPEEGLKFMVYLQKENIIDESGMPKERFSAEFPKEGPSILRIQQVVRGDSAAYFCASSRGDSQEAFFGQGTRLTVV.

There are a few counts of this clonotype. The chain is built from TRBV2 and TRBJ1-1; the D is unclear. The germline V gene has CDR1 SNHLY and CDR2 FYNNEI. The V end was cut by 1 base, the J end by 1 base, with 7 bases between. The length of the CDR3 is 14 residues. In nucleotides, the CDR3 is TGTGCCAGCAGTGAAGGACATACGAACACTGAAGCTTTCTTT. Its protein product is CASSEGHTNTEAFF.

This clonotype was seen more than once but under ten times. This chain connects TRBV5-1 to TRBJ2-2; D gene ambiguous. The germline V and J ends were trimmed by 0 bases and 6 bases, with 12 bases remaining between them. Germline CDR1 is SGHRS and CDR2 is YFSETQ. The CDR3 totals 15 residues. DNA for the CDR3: TGCGCCAGCAGCTTGGTTAAGCTTGATGCCGGGGAGCTGTTTTTT. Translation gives CASSLVKLDAGELFF.

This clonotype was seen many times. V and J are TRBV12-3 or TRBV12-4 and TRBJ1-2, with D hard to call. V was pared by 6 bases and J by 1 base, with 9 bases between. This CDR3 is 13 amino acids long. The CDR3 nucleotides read TGTGCCAGCAGCTTCGACGGTAACTATGGCTACACCTTC. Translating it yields CASSFDGNYGYTF.

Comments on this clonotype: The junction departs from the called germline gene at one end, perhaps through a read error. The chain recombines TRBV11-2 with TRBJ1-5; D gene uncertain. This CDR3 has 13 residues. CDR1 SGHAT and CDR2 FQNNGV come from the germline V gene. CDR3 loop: CASSLTGNRPQHF. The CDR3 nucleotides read TGTGCCAGCAGCTTAACGGGTAATCGGCCCCAGCATTTT.